The TCR beta chain described here comes from a study of naive and memory T cell subsets. The beta constant-region primer was an equimolar mix of two oligonucleotides covering TRBC1 and TRBC2. TCRdb passed the UMI-ligation and nested PCR reads through MiXCR, listing each CDR3 protein once. The table includes 140,000 to 150,000 distinct CDR3 sequences, about 18% detected once. The length of the CDR3 is 14 residues. V was trimmed by 2 bases and J by 0 bases, leaving 7 bases between them. Germline CDR1 reads MDHEN; CDR2 reads SYDVKM. This clonotype was seen a handful of times. The sequenced sample consisted of naive CD4+ T cells from blood. The sequence was obtained from a human donor in good health. The chain carries TRBV28 and TRBJ2-5; D not resolved. Written as DNA, the CDR3 is TGTGCCAGCAGTTTACCACAGAACCAAGAGACCCAGTACTTC. It specifies CASSLPQNQETQYF.